This entry is about one TCR beta chain. Its antigen remains unidentified. No qualities accompany the bases; no much larger clone lies one base away. There are 15 amino acids in the CDR3, from cysteine to phenylalanine inclusive. The kept DNA is CDR3 alone, 45 bases in frame from the first base. From V the trimming removes 7 bases and from J it removes 7 bases, while the gene matches leave 13 bases of the junction unaccounted for. The germline V gene specifies SGDLS as CDR1 and YYNGEE as CDR2. This entry belongs to a study of cytomegalovirus exposure and HLA in healthy donors (dated by TCRdb to 2016 to 2017). About the investigation overall: According to an earlier analysis of several hundred of the donors, about 190 million T cells yielded 100 million or so unique TCR beta sequences and about 300 Gb of sequence data. Around 320 gigabases of sequencing data and tens of millions of unique TCR sequences were included in an early release covering roughly 600 HLA-typed donors. Among the roughly 390 genotyped donors, around 81% belonged to the genetic ancestry cluster associated with self-reported Caucasian donors. The study was designed to test whether signatures of past pathogen exposure could be identified by cataloging public T cell receptors. Using immunosequencing, the study profiled T cell repertoires from roughly 650 subjects and related those repertoires to cytomegalovirus serostatus. Besides the first cohort of 666 subjects, a separate validation cohort made up of over 95 different subjects was used. To predict cytomegalovirus infection status, the study brought together high-throughput TCR immunosequencing, statistical association of individual TCRs with disease status, and machine learning. To study patterns of TCR occurrence, a later analysis re-analyzed previously published TCR beta repertoires from 600 to 750 donors and added high-resolution HLA genotyping. In the later analysis, no new phenotypic data were used to find candidate immune exposures; instead, reliance was placed on TCR beta sequences and their occurrence across donors. To decide whether each TCR beta V gene segment behaved as functional or pseudogenic, an earlier analysis of some 600 of the donors relied on high-throughput TCR beta sequencing. Donor age, sex, ethnicity and CMV serostatus were compiled together with the repertoire data. A later genetic analysis used genome-wide SNP genotypes for 398 of the 666 donors, treating that subset as a discovery cohort. Every discovery cohort repertoire had been produced on one sequencing platform. HLA typing included class I and class II loci at four-digit resolution. The number of typed donors differed by locus: roughly 629-630 for A, B, C, DRB1 and DQB1; 522 for DQA1; approximately 610 for DPA1; and some 450 for DPB1. Roughly five DR-DQ haplotypes were handled as single units for association and clustering, since linkage in the cohort was strong. Among some 400 genotyped donors of the cohort, an average of approximately 240,000 unique TCR beta nucleotide sequences was sequenced per donor, of which approximately 18% were non-productive.

Findings and caveats that apply to the study as a whole: Correlated functional status among segregating V segments might be attributable to linkage disequilibrium, but an unknown experimental factor could not be ruled out. When HLA alleles, especially DR and DQ, strongly co-occurred, TCR associations were difficult to assign to individual alleles. Because the 87-base-pair reads could not distinguish some IMGT-functional V segments, including TRBV6-2 and TRBV6-3, those segments were excluded. Roughly uniform sequencing depth across donors was assumed in presence/absence analyses, although this assumption may not hold. A later genetic analysis reported fewer N-insertions in productive TCRs among donors in an Asian-associated ancestry cluster than the roughly 670-donor mean. It was suggested by the authors that the approach could potentially be generalized to other disease states and immunological phenotypes. Because HLA typing was unavailable for some donors at each locus, only the typed subset was used in association tests. The earlier analysis of a few hundred of the donors excluded roughly 16 rarely observed V segments, including chromosome 9 orphons, because counts were too low. A later genetic analysis associated a missense DCLRE1C variant with V-gene and J-gene trimming of TCR beta chains, and an independent cohort replicated the association. The only immune exposure information available for the cohort was CMV serostatus. In a later analysis, the rate of TCR association differed among HLA loci, with DRB1 alleles having the most associated TCRs and HLA-C alleles having the fewest. The cohort was sequenced for TCR beta chains only, and without alpha or paired-chain data the features that could be detected were limited. A further reported finding was that TCR beta sequences accurately predicted the HLA-A and HLA-B alleles for most subjects in the first cohort. In a later analysis, most CMV-associated TCR beta chains were found to appear HLA-restricted, with HLA associations seemingly driven largely by CMV exposure. In a later analysis, several top co-occurrence clusters were reported to appear linked to parvovirus B19, influenza, CMV and Epstein-Barr virus. In an earlier analysis of about 540 of the donors, most TCR beta V segments were observed in productive rearrangements about 87% or about 30% of the time, broadly matching IMGT annotations. A later analysis associated around 16,000 TCR beta sequences with specific HLA alleles at a false discovery rate of 0.05. Most TCR sequences were observed very rarely across donors, whereas some public TCRs were present in many individuals. A total of roughly 160 TCR beta chains were listed by the study as associated with cytomegalovirus. Three of the identified cytomegalovirus-associated TCR beta chains were confirmed in vitro to be specific for cytomegalovirus antigens. A cluster of highly shared sequence variants was judged likely to be a technical artifact of the sequencing pipeline. In a later analysis, HLA-associated TCR beta chains showed more clonal expansion and lower generation probabilities than non-associated chains that were equally common. In both the original and validation cohorts, the classifier was reported to diagnose cytomegalovirus status with high specificity and sensitivity.

In total, about 650 healthy bone marrow donors made up the cohort. Cohort members were all nominally healthy when sampled, although unrecorded immune exposures were likely present. The donor was CMV seronegative and belonged to the group of approximately 320 seronegative cohort members. Each donor provided a peripheral blood sample, and peripheral blood mononuclear cells were used for TCR beta sequencing. Genomic DNA was extracted from the blood cell samples with the Qiagen DNeasy Blood Extraction Kit. Library construction relied on the immunoSEQ multiplex PCR assay. A mixture of 60 forward primers for TCR Vbeta segments and 13 reverse primers for TCR Jbeta segments was used in the multiplex PCR. The CDR3 region of rearranged TCR beta genes was amplified from genomic DNA with a multiplex PCR assay. Amplified TCR beta libraries were sequenced as 87-base-pair reads on the Illumina HiSeq System. Processing in the source paper ran as follows. A later analysis counted approximately 74 million unique TCR beta chains across the 670 or so repertoires, and around 9.9 million of these chains were shared by at least two donors. Raw reads were error-corrected and collapsed into unique sequences by a nearest-neighbor algorithm in which closely related sequences were merged to remove PCR and sequencing errors. V, D and J gene segments were assigned by aligning CDR3 sequences to IMGT reference sequences. Each retained sequence needed at least a six-nucleotide match to both a V gene segment and a J gene segment. A rearrangement counted as productive if the CDR3 had no stop codons and remained in frame with V and J, and every other rearrangement counted as non-productive. CDR3 was defined by IMGT convention, running from the second conserved V-encoded cysteine to the conserved J-encoded phenylalanine. The earlier analysis of about 590 of the donors excluded sequences that lacked an unambiguous match to a single V gene segment. In an earlier analysis of 500 to 750 of the donors, V segments were called functional above 56.7% productive rearrangements and were called segregating when the between-donor standard deviation exceeded 5%. To diagnose cytomegalovirus status from the catalog of TCR beta chain sequences, a statistical classification framework was built. In a later analysis, TCR nucleotide sequences were compared against IMGT/GENE-DB human TR gene sequences so that V and J genes could be assigned. Using the TCRdist pipeline, a later analysis assigned CDR3 sequences along with most-parsimonious VDJ recombination scenarios. In a later analysis, each TCR beta chain was defined by its CDR3 amino acid sequence together with its V-gene family, and reads lacking a unique V-gene family were excluded. As a way to deal with suspected cross-contamination and a sequencing artifact, a later analysis dropped hundreds of nucleotide sequences that were highly shared and had low generation probability. In a later analysis, a clonal expansion index was calculated for each public chain from normalized within-repertoire ranks of inferred template counts. In a later analysis, generation probabilities were computed using a VDJ recombination model fitted to out-of-frame rearrangements, and the results were checked against IGoR. In a later analysis, TCR-TCR, TCR-HLA and TCR-CMV co-occurrence was scored with hypergeometric tests, and a repertoire-size bias correction was applied to TCR pairs. To estimate false discovery rates, a later analysis permuted the HLA or CMV assignments 20 times. In a later analysis, co-occurring TCRs were grouped with DBSCAN, and TCRdist sequence similarity was added when clustering was performed within HLA-allele-positive subsets. For co-occurrence clustering, repertoires with fewer than 30,000 or more than 120,000 public chains were excluded, along with roughly 5 repertoires with anomalous nucleotide sharing. TCRdb provides this immuneACCESS table in a form limited to in-frame rearrangements. Some clones are lacking; in checked studies, under half of them reflect an unresolved V gene, and why the rest are absent is not known. V and J calls and clone size are those listed in that table; D and trimming were worked out from the DNA. This sample holds 150,000 to 200,000 clones; about 85% were observed only once. The ten biggest clones cover 3.5% to 4% of the sample.

Recombination connected TRBV9 to TRBJ2-1; 8 nucleotides in the junction match TRBD2. Sequencing used PBMCs. The sequence came from a man in his fifties or sixties in good health and CMV-seronegative. The nucleotide sequence is given as TGTGCCAGCTCCCGGCGGGGGGACTCTTGGAATGAGCAGTTCTTC. It specifies CASSRRGDSWNEQFF. The reference TRBV9 and TRBJ2-1 proteins fill in what lies around the CDR3, so the full variable domain reads DSGVTQTPKHLITATGQRVTLRCSPRSGDLSVYWYQQSLDQGLQFLIQYYNGEERAKGNILERFSAQQFPDLHSELNLSSLELGDSALYFCASSRRGDSWNEQFFGPGTRLTVL.